This is a list of T cell receptor beta chains from one sample in a study of blood T cells in healthy people across ages. TCRdb fed the 5' RACE reads into MiXCR, producing one record per CDR3 protein. The table has about 1.6 million distinct CDR3 sequences, roughly 32% seen once; the top ten hold roughly 12%. The material sequenced was blood. Receptor source: a woman in her thirties in good health. The CDR3 runs from the conserved cysteine through the conserved F or W. The D gene is left open where the match is weak. Rows may omit the clone size; those that give it use once, few, many or a size class.

V: TRBV20-1
size: .
D: .
J: TRBJ1-5
DNA: TGCAGTGCCCACCAGCAGGGGCCCCAGCATTTT
CDR3: CSAHQQGPQHF

V: TRBV13
size: many
D: TRBD1
J: TRBJ2-7
DNA: TGTGCCAGCAGTACATCAGGGGGCCCCTACGAGCAGTACTTC
CDR3: CASSTSGGPYEQYF

V: TRBV4-2
size: few
D: TRBD2
J: TRBJ2-1
DNA: TGTGCCAGCAGCCAAGGACATAGCGGGACCTACAATGAGCAGTTCTTC
CDR3: CASSQGHSGTYNEQFF

V: TRBV6-1
size: few
D: .
J: TRBJ1-2
DNA: TGTGCCAGCAGTGAAGCAGGGACATACAGCCTTCTATGGGGCTACACCTTC
CDR3: CASSEAGTYSLLWGYTF

V: TRBV29-1
size: few
D: .
J: TRBJ1-2
DNA: TGCAGCGTTGAACTGGGGGTGAACTATGGCTACACCTTC
CDR3: CSVELGVNYGYTF

V: TRBV7-9
size: .
D: TRBD1
J: TRBJ1-2
DNA: TGTGCCAGCAGCTTAGGAGGACAGGGGGCGATCGGCTACACCTTC
CDR3: CASSLGGQGAIGYTF

V: TRBV4-1
size: .
D: .
J: TRBJ1-2
DNA: TGCGCCAGCTCAAAGAGGGGGGGGATCCCATATGGCTACACCTTC
CDR3: CASSKRGGIPYGYTF

V: TRBV20-1
size: .
D: TRBD1
J: TRBJ1-2
DNA: TGCAGTGCTCCCATTGAACAGGGGATGGAATACGGTGGCTACACCTTC
CDR3: CSAPIEQGMEYGGYTF

V: TRBV15
size: few
D: .
J: TRBJ2-7
DNA: TGTGCCACCAGCAGACGAGACGGGCGCTACGAGCAGTACTTC
CDR3: CATSRRDGRYEQYF

V: TRBV3-1
size: few
D: .
J: TRBJ1-1
DNA: TGTGCCAGCCAGGGACAAACTGAAGCTTTCTTT
CDR3: CASQGQTEAFF

V: TRBV6-1
size: once
D: .
J: TRBJ1-4
DNA: TGTGCCAGCAGTGAACGGCCAATAGGAAATGAAAAACTGTTTTTT
CDR3: CASSERPIGNEKLFF

V: TRBV27
size: once
D: .
J: TRBJ1-1
DNA: TGTGCCAACCTGGGGAAACCGAACACTGAAGCTTTCTTT
CDR3: CANLGKPNTEAFF

V: TRBV15
size: .
D: .
J: TRBJ1-5
DNA: TGTGCCACCAGCAGAGAGGTGAGTGTCTTCAATCAGCCCCAGCATTTT
CDR3: CATSREVSVFNQPQHF

V: TRBV4-1
size: .
D: TRBD2
J: TRBJ2-7
DNA: TGCGCCAGCAGCCAGGGAATAGCGGGGACCTCCTACGAGCAGTACTTC
CDR3: CASSQGIAGTSYEQYF

V: TRBV6-5
size: many
D: .
J: TRBJ1-5
DNA: TGTGCCAGCAGTTCAGGCCTCAATCAGCCCCAGCATTTT
CDR3: CASSSGLNQPQHF

V: TRBV19
size: .
D: TRBD2
J: TRBJ2-3
DNA: TGTGCCAGTAGTGCGACTAGCATGGATACGCAGTATTTT
CDR3: CASSATSMDTQYF

V: TRBV10-3
size: .
D: .
J: TRBJ2-1
DNA: TGTGCCACCAGGACGGGGGATGACAATGAGCAGTTCTTC
CDR3: CATRTGDDNEQFF

V: TRBV10-3
size: few
D: TRBD2
J: TRBJ2-3
DNA: TGTGCCATCAGTGATGGCGGGGGGGCGGAGCAGTATTTT
CDR3: CAISDGGGAEQYF

V: TRBV7-9
size: .
D: TRBD1
J: TRBJ1-1
DNA: TGTGCCAGCAGCTTAGCAAGGCCAGGGGGAATTCACACTGAAGCTTTCTTT
CDR3: CASSLARPGGIHTEAFF

V: TRBV20-1
size: .
D: TRBD1
J: TRBJ2-7
DNA: TGCAGTGCTAACAAATTACAGGGGTCCTACGAGCAGTACTTC
CDR3: CSANKLQGSYEQYF

V: TRBV12-3/TRBV12-4
size: few
D: TRBD2
J: TRBJ2-3
DNA: TGTGCCAGCAGGCTCTATGGGGGGGGCACAGATACGCAGTATTTT
CDR3: CASRLYGGGTDTQYF

V: TRBV6-6
size: few
D: .
J: TRBJ1-5
DNA: TGTGCCAGCAGCAATTACCTCCGGGCCGATCAGCCCCAGCATTTT
CDR3: CASSNYLRADQPQHF

V: TRBV20-1
size: .
D: .
J: TRBJ2-7
DNA: TGCAGTGCCAGCCACCGCATGGAGCAGTACTTC
CDR3: CSASHRMEQYF

V: TRBV27
size: .
D: .
J: TRBJ2-1
DNA: TGTGCCAGCAGTTTGGGGGACATCGAAAATGAGCAGTTCTTC
CDR3: CASSLGDIENEQFF

V: TRBV4-1
size: many
D: .
J: TRBJ2-5
DNA: TGCGCCAGCAGCCAGGTGGAGGGAGACGAGGAGACCCAGTACTTC
CDR3: CASSQVEGDEETQYF

V: TRBV5-5
size: few
D: .
J: TRBJ1-5
DNA: TGTGCCAGCAGCTCGGACAAATACAATCAGCCCCAGCATTTT
CDR3: CASSSDKYNQPQHF

V: TRBV7-3
size: .
D: TRBD2
J: TRBJ2-1
DNA: TGTGCCAGCAGCTTAAATCCAGCGGGGGAGCTATACAATGAGCAGTTCTTC
CDR3: CASSLNPAGELYNEQFF

V: TRBV29-1
size: .
D: .
J: TRBJ2-4
DNA: TGCAGCGTTGTCTATGACACAGGGTACGAGTACTTC
CDR3: CSVVYDTGYEYF

V: TRBV6-1
size: few
D: .
J: TRBJ2-5
DNA: TGTGCCAGCCGGTCCGACGGAGGGACCCAGTACTTC
CDR3: CASRSDGGTQYF

V: TRBV5-1
size: .
D: .
J: TRBJ1-1
DNA: TGCGCCAGCAGCTTGGGCTGGGAAGTGAACACTGAAGCTTTCTTT
CDR3: CASSLGWEVNTEAFF

V: TRBV7-2
size: .
D: .
J: TRBJ2-3
DNA: TGTGCCAGCAGCTTAAGCGCTAAAACAGATACGCAGTATTTT
CDR3: CASSLSAKTDTQYF

V: TRBV20-1
size: few
D: .
J: TRBJ2-3
DNA: TGCAGTGTCCATGACAGGTTTGGAACAGATACGCAGTATTTT
CDR3: CSVHDRFGTDTQYF

V: TRBV6-5
size: .
D: .
J: TRBJ1-5
DNA: TGTGCCAGCAGTTACGGGAGAAGAGGGTTCCCCCAGCATTTT
CDR3: CASSYGRRGFPQHF

V: TRBV6-4
size: few
D: .
J: TRBJ1-1
DNA: TGTGCCAGCCTTTCGACAGGTCCGAACACTGAAGCTTTCTTT
CDR3: CASLSTGPNTEAFF

V: TRBV3-1
size: .
D: TRBD2
J: TRBJ2-2
DNA: TGTGCCAGCAGACCTGGACTAGCGGGGACCGGGGAGCTGTTTTTT
CDR3: CASRPGLAGTGELFF

V: TRBV7-6
size: many
D: .
J: TRBJ2-7
DNA: TGTGCCAGCAGCTTAGGCACAAGGATGTACGAGCAGTACTTC
CDR3: CASSLGTRMYEQYF

V: TRBV7-6
size: .
D: .
J: TRBJ2-4
DNA: TGTGCCAGCAGCTCCGGACTTCACCGGGGCCGCAAAAACATTCAGTACTTC
CDR3: CASSSGLHRGRKNIQYF

V: TRBV4-2
size: .
D: .
J: TRBJ2-2
DNA: TGTGCCAGCAGCCAAGAAAACGGGGCAGGAGCCGGGGAGCTGTTTTTT
CDR3: CASSQENGAGAGELFF

V: TRBV5-6
size: few
D: TRBD2
J: TRBJ2-1
DNA: TGTGCCAGCAGCGATACTAGCGGGGGCCGGATAGAGCAGTTCTTC
CDR3: CASSDTSGGRIEQFF

V: TRBV10-1
size: .
D: .
J: TRBJ2-5
DNA: TGCGCCAGCAGTGAGTCGTTGGTCCCCGGGCAAGGGGGAGAGACCCAGTACTTC
CDR3: CASSESLVPGQGGETQYF

V: TRBV10-3
size: .
D: .
J: TRBJ2-3
DNA: TGTGCCATCAGTGCTAAAACCCCAAACGAGGATACGCAGTATTTT
CDR3: CAISAKTPNEDTQYF

V: TRBV10-3
size: many
D: TRBD2
J: TRBJ2-1
DNA: TGTGCCATCAGTGAGTCAATAACTAGCGGGGGGGAGCAGTTCTTC
CDR3: CAISESITSGGEQFF

V: TRBV18
size: .
D: TRBD2
J: TRBJ2-3
DNA: TGTGCCAGCTCACCAAGTTTGTTAAGCGGGGGCGGTACGCAGTATTTT
CDR3: CASSPSLLSGGGTQYF

V: TRBV20-1
size: few
D: .
J: TRBJ2-7
DNA: TGCAGTGCTAGCCTCGGGGGCTCCTACGAGCAGTACTTC
CDR3: CSASLGGSYEQYF